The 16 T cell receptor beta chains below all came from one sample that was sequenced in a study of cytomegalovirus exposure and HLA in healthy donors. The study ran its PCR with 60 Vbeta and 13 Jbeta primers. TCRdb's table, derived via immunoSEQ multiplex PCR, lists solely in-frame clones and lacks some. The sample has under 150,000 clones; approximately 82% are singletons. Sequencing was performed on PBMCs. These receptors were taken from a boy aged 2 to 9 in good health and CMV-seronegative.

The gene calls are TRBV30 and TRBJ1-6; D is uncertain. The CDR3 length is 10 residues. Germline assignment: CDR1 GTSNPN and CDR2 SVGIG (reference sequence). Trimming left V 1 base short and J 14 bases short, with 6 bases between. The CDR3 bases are TGTGCCTGGAGTGACTTCACCCTCCACTTT. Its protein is CAWSDFTLHF.

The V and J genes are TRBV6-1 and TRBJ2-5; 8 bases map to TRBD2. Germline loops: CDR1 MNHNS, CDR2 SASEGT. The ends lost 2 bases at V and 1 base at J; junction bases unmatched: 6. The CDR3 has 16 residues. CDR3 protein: CASSEYSGGSQETQYF. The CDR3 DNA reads TGTGCCAGCAGTGAATACAGCGGGGGATCCCAAGAGACCCAGTACTTC.

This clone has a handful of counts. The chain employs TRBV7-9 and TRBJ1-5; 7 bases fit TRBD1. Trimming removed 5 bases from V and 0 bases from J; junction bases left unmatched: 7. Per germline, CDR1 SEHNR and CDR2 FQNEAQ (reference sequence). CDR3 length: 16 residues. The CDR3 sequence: CASSPPGQTSNQPQHF. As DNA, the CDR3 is TGTGCCAGCAGCCCGCCGGGACAGACTAGCAATCAGCCCCAGCATTTT.

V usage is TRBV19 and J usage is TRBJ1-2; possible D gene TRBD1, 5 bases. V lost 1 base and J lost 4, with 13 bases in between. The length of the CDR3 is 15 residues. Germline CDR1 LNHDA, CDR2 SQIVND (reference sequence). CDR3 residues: CASSIGPGGGYGYTF. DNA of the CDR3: TGTGCCAGTAGTATAGGCCCCGGGGGAGGCTATGGCTACACCTTC.

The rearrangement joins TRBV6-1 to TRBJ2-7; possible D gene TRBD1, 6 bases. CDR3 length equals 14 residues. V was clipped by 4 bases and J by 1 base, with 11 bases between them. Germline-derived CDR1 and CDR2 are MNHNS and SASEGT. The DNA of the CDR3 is TGTGCCAGCAGTGTTACAGGGATTTCCTACGAGCAGTACGTC. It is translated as CASSVTGISYEQYV.

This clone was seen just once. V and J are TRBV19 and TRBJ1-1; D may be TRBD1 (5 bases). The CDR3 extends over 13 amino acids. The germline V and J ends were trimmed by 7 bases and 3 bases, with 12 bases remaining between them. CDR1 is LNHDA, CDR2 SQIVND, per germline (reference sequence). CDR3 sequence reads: CASTGRRDTEAFF. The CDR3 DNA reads TGTGCCAGTACAGGGCGTCGGGACACTGAAGCTTTCTTT.

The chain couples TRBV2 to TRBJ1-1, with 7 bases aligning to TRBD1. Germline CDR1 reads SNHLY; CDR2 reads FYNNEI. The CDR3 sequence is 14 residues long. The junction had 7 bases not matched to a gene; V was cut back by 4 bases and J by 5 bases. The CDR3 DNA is TGTGCCAGCAGTGTCCGACAGGGTTCGACTGAAGCTTTCTTT. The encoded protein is CASSVRQGSTEAFF.

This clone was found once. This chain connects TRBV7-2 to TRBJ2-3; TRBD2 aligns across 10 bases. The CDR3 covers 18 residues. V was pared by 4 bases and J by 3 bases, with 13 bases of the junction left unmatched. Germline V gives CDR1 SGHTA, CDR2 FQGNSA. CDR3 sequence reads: CASSSFVSGGARTDTQYF. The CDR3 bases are TGTGCCAGCAGCTCTTTTGTGAGCGGGGGGGCCCGTACAGATACGCAGTATTTT. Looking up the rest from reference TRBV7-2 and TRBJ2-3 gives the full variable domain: GAGVSQSPSNKVTEKGKDVELRCDPISGHTALYWYRQSLGQGLEFLIYFQGNSAPDKSGLPSDRFSAERTGGSVSTLTIQRTQQEDSAVYLCASSSFVSGGARTDTQYFGPGTRLTVL.

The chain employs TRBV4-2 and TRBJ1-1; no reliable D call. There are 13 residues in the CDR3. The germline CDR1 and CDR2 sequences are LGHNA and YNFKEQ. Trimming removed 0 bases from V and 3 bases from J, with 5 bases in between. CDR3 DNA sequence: TGTGCCAGCAGCCAAGATTCGGACACTGAAGCTTTCTTT. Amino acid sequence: CASSQDSDTEAFF.

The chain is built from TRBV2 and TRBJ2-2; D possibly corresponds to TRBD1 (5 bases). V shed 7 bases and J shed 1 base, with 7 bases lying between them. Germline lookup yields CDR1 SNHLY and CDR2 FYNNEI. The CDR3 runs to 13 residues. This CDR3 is CASKTENTGELFF. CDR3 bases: TGTGCCAGCAAGACAGAGAACACCGGGGAGCTGTTTTTT. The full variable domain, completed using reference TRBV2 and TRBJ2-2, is EPEVTQTPSHQVTQMGQEVILRCVPISNHLYFYWYRQILGQKVEFLVSFYNNEISEKSEIFDDQFSVERPDGSNFTLKIRSTKLEDSAMYFCASKTENTGELFFGEGSRLTVL.

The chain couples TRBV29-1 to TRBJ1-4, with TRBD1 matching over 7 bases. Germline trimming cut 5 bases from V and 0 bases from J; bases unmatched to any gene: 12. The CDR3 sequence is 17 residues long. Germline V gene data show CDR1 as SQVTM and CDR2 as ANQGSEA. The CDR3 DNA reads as TGCAGCGTTTTGGGGACAGCGCGGACATCAACTAATGAAAAACTGTTTTTT. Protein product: CSVLGTARTSTNEKLFF.

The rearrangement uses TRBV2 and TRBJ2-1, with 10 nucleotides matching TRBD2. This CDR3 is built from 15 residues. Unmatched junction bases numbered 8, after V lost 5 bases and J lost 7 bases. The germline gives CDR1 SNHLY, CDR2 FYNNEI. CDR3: CASSPLAGEGNEQFF. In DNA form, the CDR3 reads TGTGCCAGCAGTCCCCTAGCGGGAGAGGGAAATGAGCAGTTCTTC.

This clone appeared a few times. The CDR3 region has the DNA TGTGCCAGCAGTGACTCGGGGCCGGCATCAGATACGCAGTATTTT. Translating it yields CASSDSGPASDTQYF. The V and J genes are TRBV6-4 and TRBJ2-3; tentative D call: TRBD1 (5 bases). CDR1 is MRHNA, CDR2 SNTAGT, per germline. V was trimmed by 0 bases and J by 4 bases, leaving 11 bases between them. The CDR3 length is 15 residues.

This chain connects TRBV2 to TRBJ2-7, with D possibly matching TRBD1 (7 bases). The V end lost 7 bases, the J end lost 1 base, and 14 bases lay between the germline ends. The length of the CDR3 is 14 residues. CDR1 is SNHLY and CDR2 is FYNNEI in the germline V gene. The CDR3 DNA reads TGTGCCAGCAATCGCGGGACAGATTCCTACGAGCAGTACGTC. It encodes CASNRGTDSYEQYV.

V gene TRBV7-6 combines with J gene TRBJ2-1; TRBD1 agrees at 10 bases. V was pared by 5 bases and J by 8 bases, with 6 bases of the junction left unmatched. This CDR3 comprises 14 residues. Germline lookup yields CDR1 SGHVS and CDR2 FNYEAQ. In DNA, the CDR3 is TGTGCCAGCAGCCCGGGACAGGGGCCCCATGAGCAGTTCTTC. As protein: CASSPGQGPHEQFF.

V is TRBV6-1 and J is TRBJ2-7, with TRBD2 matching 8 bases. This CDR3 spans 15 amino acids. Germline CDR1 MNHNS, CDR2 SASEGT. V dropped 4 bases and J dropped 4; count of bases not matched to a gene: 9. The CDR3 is CASSVLSSGSYEQYV. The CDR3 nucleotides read TGTGCCAGCAGTGTGTTGTCTAGCGGGTCTTACGAGCAGTACGTC.